Listed below are T cell receptor beta chains from one sample, sequenced in a study of T cells in Graves' hyperthyroidism and ophthalmopathy. TCRdb re-called the multiplex PCR reads with MiXCR, one entry per CDR3 protein. The table records roughly 500,000 distinct CDR3 sequences, approximately 15% of them present only once. Sequenced sample: blood. The receptors here all came from a woman aged 30 to 39 with Graves' hyperthyroidism that later progressed to Graves' ophthalmopathy. CDR3s include the opening cysteine and the closing phenylalanine or tryptophan. The D gene is left open where the match is weak. Clone size, where shown, is once, few, many, or a class for clones that have expanded.

d_call: NA; clone_size: NA; j_call: TRBJ2-7; v_call: TRBV7-2; cdr3_nt: TGTGCCAGCAGCTTAGCAATTGGGGGCTACGAGCAGTACTTC; cdr3_aa: CASSLAIGGYEQYF
d_call: NA; clone_size: NA; j_call: TRBJ2-2; v_call: TRBV7-3; cdr3_nt: TGTGCCAGCAGCCTCGGACCCCGGGACACCGGGGAGCTGTTTTTT; cdr3_aa: CASSLGPRDTGELFF
d_call: TRBD2; clone_size: many; j_call: TRBJ2-3; v_call: TRBV28; cdr3_nt: TGTGCACTAGCGGCGGGTAGCACAGATACGCAGTATTTT; cdr3_aa: CALAAGSTDTQYF
d_call: NA; clone_size: many; j_call: TRBJ1-1; v_call: TRBV3-1; cdr3_nt: TGTGCCAGCAGCCAAGATTTGGGTGTTCATGACACTGAAGCTTTCTTT; cdr3_aa: CASSQDLGVHDTEAFF
d_call: TRBD2; clone_size: many; j_call: TRBJ2-7; v_call: TRBV29-1; cdr3_nt: TGCAGCGTTGAGGGTAGCGGGCTCTACGAGCAGTACTTC; cdr3_aa: CSVEGSGLYEQYF
d_call: NA; clone_size: many; j_call: TRBJ1-1; v_call: TRBV30; cdr3_nt: TGTGCCTGGAGTGTACCAGGGGCCACTGAAGCTTTCTTT; cdr3_aa: CAWSVPGATEAFF
d_call: TRBD1; clone_size: NA; j_call: TRBJ1-1; v_call: TRBV28; cdr3_nt: TGTGCCAGCAGTCCCGGACAGGTGGTGTTGTACACTGAAGCTTTCTTT; cdr3_aa: CASSPGQVVLYTEAFF
d_call: TRBD1; clone_size: few; j_call: TRBJ2-5; v_call: TRBV19; cdr3_nt: TGTGCCAGTAGTAAGGACAGGGGTTGGGCCCAGTACTTC; cdr3_aa: CASSKDRGWAQYF
d_call: TRBD1; clone_size: many; j_call: TRBJ2-7; v_call: TRBV27; cdr3_nt: TGTGCCAGCAGTTTAGGCGTACAGGGGGTAGTCGAGCAGTACTTC; cdr3_aa: CASSLGVQGVVEQYF
d_call: NA; clone_size: few; j_call: TRBJ1-2; v_call: TRBV6-2/TRBV6-3; cdr3_nt: TGTGCCAGCAGTTATCTGGGTCCGGACTATGGCTACACCTTC; cdr3_aa: CASSYLGPDYGYTF
d_call: TRBD1; clone_size: NA; j_call: TRBJ1-4; v_call: TRBV30; cdr3_nt: TGTGCCTGGAGTGTTGGGACAGGGATAAGGAAACTGTTTTTT; cdr3_aa: CAWSVGTGIRKLFF
d_call: NA; clone_size: NA; j_call: TRBJ1-2; v_call: TRBV18; cdr3_nt: TGTGCCAGCTCACCAGGGGAGGAGAGCGGCTACACCTTC; cdr3_aa: CASSPGEESGYTF
d_call: NA; clone_size: many; j_call: TRBJ2-3; v_call: TRBV20-1; cdr3_nt: TGCAGTGCTAGTAGTCGAGCCTGGATTGGCACAGATACGCAGTATTTT; cdr3_aa: CSASSRAWIGTDTQYF
d_call: TRBD1; clone_size: NA; j_call: TRBJ2-7; v_call: TRBV5-5; cdr3_nt: TGTGCCAGCAACCGGGACAGTCAGGACGAGCAGTACTTC; cdr3_aa: CASNRDSQDEQYF
d_call: TRBD2; clone_size: many; j_call: TRBJ2-7; v_call: TRBV7-2; cdr3_nt: TGTGCCAGCAGCTTAGGGGGACTAGCGGGAGACGAGCAGTACTTC; cdr3_aa: CASSLGGLAGDEQYF
d_call: TRBD1; clone_size: few; j_call: TRBJ2-5; v_call: TRBV25-1; cdr3_nt: TGTGCCAGCAGAGTACCACAGGGGGCTCAAGAGACCCAGTACTTC; cdr3_aa: CASRVPQGAQETQYF
d_call: NA; clone_size: many; j_call: TRBJ2-1; v_call: TRBV30; cdr3_nt: TGTGCCTGGAGTCGGCAGGCCGACAATGAGCAGTTCTTC; cdr3_aa: CAWSRQADNEQFF
d_call: NA; clone_size: NA; j_call: TRBJ1-5; v_call: TRBV12-5; cdr3_nt: TGTGCTAGTGGTTTGTCCCCGGGGGCCCAGCCCCAGCATTTT; cdr3_aa: CASGLSPGAQPQHF
d_call: TRBD1; clone_size: NA; j_call: TRBJ1-2; v_call: TRBV5-6; cdr3_nt: TGTGCCAGCAGCTTGTACAGGGGGGCTACTAACTATGGCTACACCTTC; cdr3_aa: CASSLYRGATNYGYTF
d_call: TRBD1; clone_size: few; j_call: TRBJ2-6; v_call: TRBV19; cdr3_nt: TGTGCCAGTAGTCTCGGACAGGGCAACTCTGGGGCCAACGTCCTGACTTTC; cdr3_aa: CASSLGQGNSGANVLTF
d_call: TRBD2; clone_size: many; j_call: TRBJ2-1; v_call: TRBV19; cdr3_nt: TGTGCCAGTAGCCCCAGCGGGACCCGCTCCTACAATGAGCAGTTCTTC; cdr3_aa: CASSPSGTRSYNEQFF
d_call: NA; clone_size: many; j_call: TRBJ2-1; v_call: TRBV10-3; cdr3_nt: TGTGCCATCAGTAGTGGACAGAACTACAATGAGCAGTTCTTC; cdr3_aa: CAISSGQNYNEQFF
d_call: NA; clone_size: few; j_call: TRBJ2-7; v_call: TRBV20-1; cdr3_nt: TGCAGTGCCGATGTAACAGGGTCCGAGCAGTACTTC; cdr3_aa: CSADVTGSEQYF
d_call: NA; clone_size: NA; j_call: TRBJ2-2; v_call: TRBV12-3/TRBV12-4; cdr3_nt: TGTGCCAGCAGTTCGGCCCGAGGTTGGGAACCCGGGGAGCTGTTTTTT; cdr3_aa: CASSSARGWEPGELFF
d_call: NA; clone_size: many; j_call: TRBJ1-1; v_call: TRBV14; cdr3_nt: TGTGCCAGCAGCCAAGATCTGGTTTGGACCACCGGGACTGAAGCTTTCTTT; cdr3_aa: CASSQDLVWTTGTEAFF
d_call: TRBD2; clone_size: many; j_call: TRBJ2-3; v_call: TRBV20-1; cdr3_nt: TGCAGTGCTCTGGGACTAGCGGGGGGTCGGGATACGCAGTATTTT; cdr3_aa: CSALGLAGGRDTQYF
d_call: TRBD1; clone_size: many; j_call: TRBJ2-7; v_call: TRBV28; cdr3_nt: TGTGCCACCGACAGGGGACGTTCCTACGAGCAGTACTTC; cdr3_aa: CATDRGRSYEQYF
d_call: NA; clone_size: many; j_call: TRBJ1-1; v_call: TRBV20-1; cdr3_nt: TGCAGTGCTTCGGACACCTCCAACACTGAAGCTTTCTTT; cdr3_aa: CSASDTSNTEAFF
d_call: NA; clone_size: NA; j_call: TRBJ2-7; v_call: TRBV2; cdr3_nt: TGTGCCAGCACTACGAGGGATTCCTACGAGCAGTACTTC; cdr3_aa: CASTTRDSYEQYF
d_call: NA; clone_size: NA; j_call: TRBJ1-4; v_call: TRBV5-1; cdr3_nt: TGCGCCAGCAGCTCCGAAGGCCTAGCAGGTGAAAAACTGTTTTTT; cdr3_aa: CASSSEGLAGEKLFF
d_call: NA; clone_size: many; j_call: TRBJ1-1; v_call: TRBV27; cdr3_nt: TGTGCCAGCAGTTTCCTCGGGATGAACACTGAAGCTTTCTTT; cdr3_aa: CASSFLGMNTEAFF
d_call: NA; clone_size: NA; j_call: TRBJ1-2; v_call: TRBV29-1; cdr3_nt: TGCAGCGTTGATGGAAACTATGGCTACACCTTC; cdr3_aa: CSVDGNYGYTF
d_call: TRBD2; clone_size: few; j_call: TRBJ2-1; v_call: TRBV29-1; cdr3_nt: TGCAGCGTTAGCGGAGCGGGAGGCCCGGGGAATGAGCAGTTCTTC; cdr3_aa: CSVSGAGGPGNEQFF
d_call: NA; clone_size: many; j_call: TRBJ2-5; v_call: TRBV7-8; cdr3_nt: TGTGCCAGCAGCTACCCGGGTACCCAAGAGACCCAGTACTTC; cdr3_aa: CASSYPGTQETQYF
d_call: NA; clone_size: NA; j_call: TRBJ2-7; v_call: TRBV19; cdr3_nt: TGTGCCAGTACCTCGGGCCGCTACTTCTACGAGCAGTACTTC; cdr3_aa: CASTSGRYFYEQYF
d_call: NA; clone_size: NA; j_call: TRBJ2-5; v_call: TRBV20-1; cdr3_nt: TGCAGTGCTACCAGCGGCCAAGAGACCCAGTACTTC; cdr3_aa: CSATSGQETQYF
d_call: NA; clone_size: NA; j_call: TRBJ2-2; v_call: TRBV11-3; cdr3_nt: TGTGCCCGGGAGGAAGGGGGATCCGGGGAGCTGTTTTTT; cdr3_aa: CAREEGGSGELFF
d_call: NA; clone_size: many; j_call: TRBJ2-1; v_call: TRBV6-2/TRBV6-3; cdr3_nt: TGTGCCAGCCGCGTACTAGCCGAGATTGACAATGAGCAGTTCTTC; cdr3_aa: CASRVLAEIDNEQFF
d_call: TRBD2; clone_size: many; j_call: TRBJ2-3; v_call: TRBV24-1; cdr3_nt: TGTGCCACCAGTGATGGGCTAGCGGGCTACCGCACAGATACGCAGTATTTT; cdr3_aa: CATSDGLAGYRTDTQYF
d_call: NA; clone_size: many; j_call: TRBJ1-2; v_call: TRBV12-3/TRBV12-4; cdr3_nt: TGTGCCAGCAGTTTCGGTTACCCTGGGGACTATGGCTACACCTTC; cdr3_aa: CASSFGYPGDYGYTF
d_call: TRBD2; clone_size: few; j_call: TRBJ2-7; v_call: TRBV4-1; cdr3_nt: TGCGCCAGCAGCCAAGGGGCGGGGGGGCCTCCCTACGAGCAGTACTTC; cdr3_aa: CASSQGAGGPPYEQYF
d_call: NA; clone_size: NA; j_call: TRBJ1-1; v_call: TRBV7-3; cdr3_nt: TGTGCCGGCAGCTTGGGACATTTGAACACTGAAGCTTTCTTT; cdr3_aa: CAGSLGHLNTEAFF
d_call: TRBD1; clone_size: few; j_call: TRBJ1-5; v_call: TRBV20-1; cdr3_nt: TGCAGTGCTAGGGTCGACAGGGCTGTAAGTCAGCCCCAGCATTTT; cdr3_aa: CSARVDRAVSQPQHF
d_call: NA; clone_size: many; j_call: TRBJ1-4; v_call: TRBV28; cdr3_nt: TGTGCCAGCAGTTTGGCGGGGAAACTGTTTTTT; cdr3_aa: CASSLAGKLFF
d_call: NA; clone_size: many; j_call: TRBJ2-7; v_call: TRBV7-2; cdr3_nt: TGTGCCAGCAGCTTCGAAGCCGGCTACGAGCAGTACTTC; cdr3_aa: CASSFEAGYEQYF
d_call: NA; clone_size: NA; j_call: TRBJ2-5; v_call: TRBV5-6; cdr3_nt: TGTGCCAGCAGCCCCGGCCCTGACCGGAGGGGGGAGACCCAGTACTTC; cdr3_aa: CASSPGPDRRGETQYF
d_call: TRBD2; clone_size: few; j_call: TRBJ2-5; v_call: TRBV28; cdr3_nt: TGTGCCAGCAGTTTCTGGGGGGGTCCCCCGACCCAGCACTTC; cdr3_aa: CASSFWGGPPTQHF
d_call: NA; clone_size: NA; j_call: TRBJ1-2; v_call: TRBV20-1; cdr3_nt: TGCAGTGCTAGCTACCCGACTCCCGATTCAAGTAACTATGGCTACACCTTC; cdr3_aa: CSASYPTPDSSNYGYTF
d_call: NA; clone_size: NA; j_call: TRBJ2-6; v_call: TRBV7-2; cdr3_nt: TGTGCCAGCAGCCCTCAGTTATCTGGGGCCAACGTCCTGACTTTC; cdr3_aa: CASSPQLSGANVLTF
d_call: NA; clone_size: NA; j_call: TRBJ1-2; v_call: TRBV6-5; cdr3_nt: TGTGCCAGCAGTTACGCAGGGACCTCAGAGGGCTACACCTTC; cdr3_aa: CASSYAGTSEGYTF